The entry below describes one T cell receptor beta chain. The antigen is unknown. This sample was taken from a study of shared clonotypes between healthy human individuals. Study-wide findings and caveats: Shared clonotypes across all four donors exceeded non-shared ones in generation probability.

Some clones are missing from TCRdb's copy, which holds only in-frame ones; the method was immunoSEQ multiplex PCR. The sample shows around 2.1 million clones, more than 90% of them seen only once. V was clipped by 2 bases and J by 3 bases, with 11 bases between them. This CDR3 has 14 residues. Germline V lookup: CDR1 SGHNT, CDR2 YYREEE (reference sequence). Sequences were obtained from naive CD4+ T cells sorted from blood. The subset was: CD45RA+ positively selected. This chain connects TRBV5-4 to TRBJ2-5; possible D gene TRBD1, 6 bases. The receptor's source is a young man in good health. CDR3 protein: CASSFQGSEETQYF. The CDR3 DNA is TGTGCCAGCAGCTTCCAGGGGTCGGAAGAGACCCAGTACTTC.